These T cell receptor beta chains were read from a single sample in a study of blood T cell repertoires in COVID-19. TCRdb's table, derived via immunoSEQ multiplex PCR, lists solely in-frame clones and lacks some. In the table there are about 130,000 clones, 60% to 75% of which are singletons. The sample comprised peripheral blood. Receptor source: a woman between 70 and 85 years old with acute or convalescent COVID-19. CDR3s include the opening cysteine and the closing phenylalanine or tryptophan. D genes are given only for firm matches. Rows may omit the clone size; those that give it use once, few, many or a size class.

d_call,clone_size,v_call,j_call,cdr3_nt,cdr3_aa
.,.,TRBV7-9,TRBJ1-6,TGTGCCAGCAGCTCAGGGTTTCGGGATTCACCCCTCCACTTT,CASSSGFRDSPLHF
TRBD1,once,TRBV25-1,TRBJ1-1,TGTGCCAGCAGTCCCCGACAGGGGTTAACTGAAGCTTTCTTT,CASSPRQGLTEAFF
TRBD1,.,TRBV7-2,TRBJ1-4,TGTGCCAGCGCGGGGACAGGCGGAGAAAAACTGTTTTTT,CASAGTGGEKLFF
.,.,TRBV7-2,TRBJ2-3,TGTGCCAGCAGCCCTGACTCTCTAGGCACAGATACGCAGTATTTT,CASSPDSLGTDTQYF
TRBD1,.,TRBV30,TRBJ1-2,TGTGCCTGGAGGGACGACTGTGGGGACAGGGCGGGCTATGGCTACACCTTC,CAWRDDCGDRAGYGYTF
TRBD2,few,TRBV6-2/TRBV6-3,TRBJ2-5,TGTGCCAGCACTTATGGAGCCGGGACTACCCAAGAGACCCAGTACTTC,CASTYGAGTTQETQYF
.,.,TRBV5-1,TRBJ2-4,TGCGCCAGCAGCTTGGAGGGCAGGGCGGACAAAAACATTCAGTACTTC,CASSLEGRADKNIQYF
TRBD1,.,TRBV6-6,TRBJ2-7,TGTGCCAGCAGTTACTCGACAGGGGTCGGCTCCTACGAGCAGTACTTC,CASSYSTGVGSYEQYF
TRBD2,.,TRBV7-8,TRBJ2-6,TGTGCCAGCAGCTTGGTGAGCGGGAGCTCTGGGGCCAACGTCCTGACTTTC,CASSLVSGSSGANVLTF
TRBD1,few,TRBV7-8,TRBJ2-7,TGTGCCACCGGCCGGGACAGGGCCACCTACGAGCAGTACTTC,CATGRDRATYEQYF
.,.,TRBV13,TRBJ1-5,TGTGCCAGCAGCTTAGCCGGGACCTCGGGGGGCAATCAGCCCCAGCATTTT,CASSLAGTSGGNQPQHF
.,.,TRBV5-1,TRBJ1-6,TGCGCCAGCAGCTTGGCAGACGGACTGAATTCACCCCTCCACTTT,CASSLADGLNSPLHF
.,.,TRBV3-1/TRBV3-2,TRBJ2-5,TGTGCCAGCAGCCCTGAGACAGGCAGGGAGACCCAGTACTTC,CASSPETGRETQYF
.,.,TRBV7-9,TRBJ2-2,TGTGCCAGCAGCCTACGGACAGCCTTCACCGGGGAGCTGTTTTTT,CASSLRTAFTGELFF
.,.,TRBV4-3,TRBJ2-1,TGCGCCAGCAGCCAAGAGAGCGGATTCAATGAGCAGTTCTTC,CASSQESGFNEQFF
TRBD1,medium-sized,TRBV19,TRBJ1-2,TGTGCCAGTAGTATGCGGACAGGGGCCGCGTTTACCTTC,CASSMRTGAAFTF
.,.,TRBV6-5,TRBJ2-6,TGTGCCAGCAGCAGGCCCTCTGGGGCCAACGTCCTGACTTTC,CASSRPSGANVLTF
TRBD1,many,TRBV6-4,TRBJ2-1,TGTGCCAGCAGTGGCCCTCGGGACAGGAACAATGAGCAGTTCTTC,CASSGPRDRNNEQFF
.,few,TRBV5-6,TRBJ2-2,TGTGCCAGCAGCCGGGACTGGGACACCGGGGAGCTGTTTTTT,CASSRDWDTGELFF
.,few,TRBV7-2,TRBJ1-3,TGTGCCAGCAGCCCACAGGGAGACTCTGGAAACACCATATATTTT,CASSPQGDSGNTIYF
.,.,TRBV2,TRBJ2-7,TGTGCCAGCAGTATTCGAGGGGGTGGCTACGAGCAGTACTTC,CASSIRGGGYEQYF
.,.,TRBV27,TRBJ2-1,TGTGCCAGCAGATCACCACTCGCGGGGCTCCACAATGAGCAGTTCTTC,CASRSPLAGLHNEQFF
TRBD1,few,TRBV19,TRBJ1-4,TGTGCCAGTAGTCCAGGGGGGACTAATGAAAAACTGTTTTTT,CASSPGGTNEKLFF
TRBD2,.,TRBV2,TRBJ2-7,TGTGCCAGCAGTGAAGCGGGGACTAGCGGGAGAGCAATCCACGAGCAGTACTTC,CASSEAGTSGRAIHEQYF
.,.,TRBV29-1,TRBJ1-1,TGCAGCGTTGAACTTAGGGGTTTTGGCACTGAAGCTTTCTTT,CSVELRGFGTEAFF
.,.,TRBV14,TRBJ2-6,TGTGCCAGCAGCCCCAGGGCAACAGGGGCCAACGTCCTGACTTTC,CASSPRATGANVLTF
TRBD1,few,TRBV18,TRBJ1-1,TGTGCCAGCTCACCTCTAAGGGACAGGGTTGGCACTGAAGCTTTCTTT,CASSPLRDRVGTEAFF
.,.,TRBV4-3,TRBJ1-6,TGCGCCAGCAGCCAAGGGCAGATTTATAATTCACCCCTCCACTTT,CASSQGQIYNSPLHF
TRBD1,.,TRBV27,TRBJ2-2,TGTGCCAGCAGTCCGGGACAGGGGTTCCCCGGGGAGCTGTTTTTT,CASSPGQGFPGELFF
.,.,TRBV14,TRBJ2-3,TGTGCCAGCAGCCAAGAGCCTATAGATACGCAGTATTTT,CASSQEPIDTQYF
TRBD2,.,TRBV12-5,TRBJ2-2,TGTGCTAGTGGTTTGGTCCTTGGGACTAGCGGGAGCAACGCCGGGGAGCTGTTTTTT,CASGLVLGTSGSNAGELFF
.,.,TRBV5-1,TRBJ2-3,TGCGCCAGCAGCTTGATGGGGGGAGGCACAGATACGCAGTATTTT,CASSLMGGGTDTQYF
TRBD2,.,TRBV9,TRBJ2-3,TGTGCCAGCAGCGCCGGGACTAGCGGGAGAGATACGCAGTATTTT,CASSAGTSGRDTQYF
.,.,TRBV4-1,TRBJ2-7,TGCGCCAGCAGCCAAGGGCTCCTGAGGCGGGTCCGATCCTACGAGCAGTACTTC,CASSQGLLRRVRSYEQYF
.,few,TRBV15,TRBJ1-1,TGTGCCACCAGCAGAGGTCTAGGCACTGAAGCTTTCTTT,CATSRGLGTEAFF
TRBD1,.,TRBV9,TRBJ2-5,TGTGCCAGCAGCCTTTCAGGACAGGGGAGAGAGACCCAGTACTTC,CASSLSGQGRETQYF
.,.,TRBV9,TRBJ1-6,TGTGCCAGCAGCGCCACAGGGAGTGGGAATTCACCCCTCCACTTT,CASSATGSGNSPLHF
TRBD1,many,TRBV9,TRBJ1-2,TGTGCCAGCAGCGTTTTCGACAGGGGCCTCTATGGCTACACCTTC,CASSVFDRGLYGYTF
TRBD1,.,TRBV20-1,TRBJ1-1,TGCAGTGCTAGTTACGGACAGGGTCTGCGGGACACTGAAGCTTTCTTT,CSASYGQGLRDTEAFF
.,many,TRBV10-3,TRBJ2-1,TGTGCCATCAGGGAAGACAGAGAGCAGTTCTTC,CAIREDREQFF
TRBD1,.,TRBV5-4,TRBJ2-7,TGTGCCAGCAAACGACAGGGGGCTGGAGAGCAGTACTTC,CASKRQGAGEQYF
.,few,TRBV3-1/TRBV3-2,TRBJ2-1,TGTGCCAGCAGCCAAGTTAATAGGAACGCGGGATTCGGTGAGCAGTTCTTC,CASSQVNRNAGFGEQFF
TRBD1,.,TRBV19,TRBJ2-7,TGTGCCAGTAGTACTTGGACAGGGAGGAACGAGCAGTACTTC,CASSTWTGRNEQYF
TRBD1,.,TRBV15,TRBJ2-1,TGTGCCACGGCTGGGACAGCCTCCTACAATGAGCAGTTCTTC,CATAGTASYNEQFF
.,.,TRBV6-2/TRBV6-3,TRBJ1-5,TGTGCCAGCAGCTCCTATGGAGCTAATCAGCCCCAGCATTTT,CASSSYGANQPQHF
.,.,TRBV3-1/TRBV3-2,TRBJ1-3,TGTGCCAGCAGCGTCAGGGTCGGCCGAAACACCATATATTTT,CASSVRVGRNTIYF
.,.,TRBV19,TRBJ1-1,TGTGCCAGTAGTATAGCGGGTTCGGGCACTGAAGCTTTCTTT,CASSIAGSGTEAFF
.,.,TRBV20-1,TRBJ2-1,TGCAGTGCTAGTACGGGACATACTAATGAGCAGTTCTTC,CSASTGHTNEQFF
TRBD1,.,TRBV7-2,TRBJ1-2,TGTGCCAGCAGCTTGGGACAGGGCTATGGCTACACCTTC,CASSLGQGYGYTF
.,.,TRBV2,TRBJ1-2,TGTGCCAGCAGTGGACAGAACTATGGCTACACCTTC,CASSGQNYGYTF
TRBD1,.,TRBV27,TRBJ2-3,TGTGCCAGCAAACCGGGACAGCACACAGATACGCAGTATTTT,CASKPGQHTDTQYF
.,.,TRBV6-5,TRBJ1-1,TGTGCCAGCAGTTACTCGGGCAGGGTGAACACTGAAGCTTTCTTT,CASSYSGRVNTEAFF
.,.,TRBV7-9,TRBJ1-2,TGTGCCAGCACCGCTAGGCGGGAAAACTATGGCTACACCTTC,CASTARRENYGYTF
TRBD2,few,TRBV5-1,TRBJ2-1,TGCGCCAGCAGCCCTACTAGCGGGGGGGCGGGTGAGCAGTTCTTC,CASSPTSGGAGEQFF
.,many,TRBV7-9,TRBJ2-2,TGTGCCAGCAGCCGCGGGGTTTCAGCCGGGGAGCTGTTTTTT,CASSRGVSAGELFF
.,few,TRBV27,TRBJ1-1,TGTGCCAGCAGCCCGACCGAGGTGAACACTGAAGCTTTCTTT,CASSPTEVNTEAFF
.,few,TRBV6-5,TRBJ1-4,TGTGCCAGCAGTTACCCGGGCAGGGTTAATGAAAAACTGTTTTTT,CASSYPGRVNEKLFF